Here is one T cell receptor beta chain with its context. Its antigen remains unidentified. No base quality values were provided; no much bigger clone lies one nucleotide off. Spanning cysteine to phenylalanine, the CDR3 consists of 14 amino acids. Just CDR3 DNA is preserved here, 42 bases in frame from base 1. V gives up 4 bases and J gives up 5 bases, and the segment between their germline ends measures 14 bases. According to the germline V gene, CDR1 reads SGHTA and CDR2 reads FQGNSA. This sample was included in a study of blood T cell repertoires in COVID-19 (dated by TCRdb to 2020 to 2022). Broadly, across the study: Samples covering the acute and convalescent phases of COVID-19 were provided by collaborators in the United States, Italy and Spain. The prospective study material was composed of cDNA or gDNA derived from T cells, B-cell-depleted T cells, or PBMCs. Deeply sampled blood TCRbeta repertoires from subjects exposed to, actively infected with, or recovered from COVID-19 were included in the dataset. A de-identified subject ID, COVID-19 status, age in years and sex were almost always included in the sample metadata. A freely available public database, intended as a resource for researchers studying the immune response to SARS-CoV-2, is where the repertoires were released. Where available, HLA class I and class II types were taken from metadata supplied by the sample provider and were not determined by assay-based typing. The samples were drawn from the first 160 participants of the ongoing ImmuneRACE study and from under 1,500 subjects provided by 6 global collaborators. Study-wide conclusions, independent of this receptor: The amount of clinical and demographic metadata varied by source and participant and was provided uncurated.

Collaborating institutions collected whole blood in K2EDTA tubes following their own protocols. Collaborator samples were shipped for TCRbeta analysis as frozen whole blood, isolated PBMCs, or DNA extracted from either sample type. TCRbeta CDR3 regions were amplified from genomic DNA using the immunoSEQ Assay, a bias-controlled multiplex PCR. Concerning the study's data processing: The number of nucleated cells in each sample was estimated by amplification of reference gene primers within the assay. To quantify the absolute abundance of each unique TCRbeta CDR3 rearrangement, sequence reads were collapsed and filtered. Productive Simpson clonality was computed per sample as the square root of Simpson's diversity index over productive rearrangements. Held by TCRdb, this immuneACCESS table contains in-frame sequences only and omits some clones. Under half of the omission traces to an unresolved V gene where checked; the cause of the rest is unknown. The DNA gave D and trimming, while V, J and clone size come from that table. This sample holds about 73,000 clones; around 81% were observed only once. The biggest ten clones account for approximately 20% of the sample.

Recombination linked TRBV7-2 to TRBJ2-5; a tentative D call is TRBD1 (5 bases match). The sample consisted of peripheral blood. The clonotype was recovered from an older woman with acute or convalescent COVID-19. CDR3 region: CASSYQWGPETQYF. The DNA sequence is as follows: TGTGCCAGCAGCTACCAGTGGGGCCCCGAGACCCAGTACTTC. Beyond the CDR3, the reference TRBV7-2 and TRBJ2-5 genes provide the residues; the full variable domain reads: GAGVSQSPSNKVTEKGKDVELRCDPISGHTALYWYRQSLGQGLEFLIYFQGNSAPDKSGLPSDRFSAERTGGSVSTLTIQRTQQEDSAVYLCASSYQWGPETQYFGPGTRLLVL.